The sequence of this TCR beta chain was determined in a study of shared clonotypes between healthy human individuals (dated by TCRdb to about 2020). Context from the whole study: The cohort comprised two women and a few men aged 18 to 49 years. For each donor, CD4 naive and CD4 memory were each given three plates, CD8 naive was given two plates, and CD8 memory was given one plate. The study deeply sequenced blood TCR repertoires of several healthy adults to estimate repertoire size and the extent of clonotype sharing between individuals. To increase sequencing depth and limit assay-specific biases, TCR repertoire library preparation and sequencing were carried out by different laboratories using diverse techniques. Each donor's leukapheresis produced roughly between roughly 0.9 and 8.9 billion PBMCs.

TCR CDR3 regions were amplified from genomic DNA by multiplex PCR using the deep immunoSEQ assay. Extracted genomic DNA from each cell subset was distributed evenly across all wells of several immunoSEQ 96-well plates, and each plate was treated as a replicate. For sorted subsets, about 200 ng genomic DNA, equal to tens of thousands of T cell genomes, was loaded into each replicate PCR. Purified libraries were measured with a Qubit 3.0 fluorometer, size-checked on a Bioanalyzer 2100, and measured again with the KAPA Library Quantification kit. Each immunoSEQ 96-well plate was sequenced on its own single-read 150-cycle Illumina NextSeq 550 flow cell. Per the authors' processing: Because only junctional sequences without quality scores were contained in the immunoSEQ output, filtering matching that applied to full-length reads could not be performed. Sequences were annotated with PyIR, a Python wrapper for IgBLAST v1.9, and V/J genes and CDR3 were assigned using IMGT germline references. Reads were removed for weak V/J assignments (E-value above 1e-6), missing CDR3, stop codons, out-of-frame junctions, or ambiguous translated residues. A V3J clonotype was defined by an identical inferred V gene, J gene, and CDR3 amino acid sequence. To compute the percentage overlap between repertoires, the number of shared unique clonotypes was divided by the size of the smaller repertoire. Three approaches were used to assess repertoire richness: RTK rarefaction, the Chao1 estimator, and Recon v2.1 estimates of unobserved clonotypes. OLGA was used to compute generation probabilities for all TCRbeta clonotypes that the gDNA method yielded from several donors. TCRdb obtained this table from immuneACCESS and retained in-frame rearrangements with V and J assigned. These tables miss some clones; where compared with another copy, unresolved V genes account for less than half of the shortfall, and the remainder is unexplained. V and J calls and clone size are those listed in that table; D and trimming were worked out from the DNA. Within this sample are over a million clones, with about four fifths of them counted one time only. The top ten clonotypes cover approximately 0.5% of the sample.

General conclusions and limits of the study: Only blood was sampled, and tissue TCR repertoires likely differ from those in blood. Across four donors, roughly 5.1% of naive CD4, over 3% of naive CD8, under 2.5% of memory CD4, and 0.3% to 0.45% of memory CD8 clonotypes were shared. The small number of donors limited the genetic and exposure-history diversity represented. Clonotypes shared by all four sorted-subset donors showed higher generation probabilities than non-shared clonotypes. Naive subsets generally had larger estimated clonotype richness than memory subsets. Pairwise subsampling led to the expectation that sequencing depth would affect the degree of clonotype sharing among donors. Even with the large sequencing depth, rarefaction of the sorted-subset datasets indicated that sequencing was incomplete.

With respect to this clone: It has no known antigen specificity. The input lacks base qualities; no much larger clone sits a single base away.

The donors were healthy, HIV-negative adults with no recently reported acute infections or vaccinations. Only Caucasian adults living in Nashville, Tennessee, USA were represented among the donors. CD4+ T cells were enriched by magnetic negative selection, after which naive cells were positively selected on CD45RA and the negative fraction was taken as the memory subset. Blood was collected by leukapheresis, and PBMCs were isolated by Ficoll-Histopaque density gradient centrifugation and then cryopreserved in liquid nitrogen vapor phase. Purity and quantity of every magnetically sorted T cell population were checked by analytical flow cytometry. Genomic DNA was isolated from each sorted fraction and quantified by UV absorbance on a Nanodrop 2000c. V lost 6 bases and J lost 5 bases, and the count of bases not matched to a germline gene is 10. The CDR1 and CDR2 encoded by the germline V gene are SNHLY and FYNNEI. Counted from cysteine to phenylalanine, this CDR3 has 15 amino acids. CDR3 DNA is the only sequence kept; it has 45 bases, read in frame from the first base.

This chain joins TRBV2 to TRBJ2-5; TRBD1 aligns with 9 central bases. The TCR sequence derives from a man younger than 35 in good health. Some clones in this sample may be carry-over from other donors' samples. Material: memory CD4+ T cells from PBMCs. The cell subset or site tag for this specimen amounts to: CD45RA-negative fraction. CDR3 loop: CASRDYTGGGETQYF. The base sequence is TGTGCCAGCAGGGATTACACAGGGGGCGGGGAGACCCAGTACTTC.